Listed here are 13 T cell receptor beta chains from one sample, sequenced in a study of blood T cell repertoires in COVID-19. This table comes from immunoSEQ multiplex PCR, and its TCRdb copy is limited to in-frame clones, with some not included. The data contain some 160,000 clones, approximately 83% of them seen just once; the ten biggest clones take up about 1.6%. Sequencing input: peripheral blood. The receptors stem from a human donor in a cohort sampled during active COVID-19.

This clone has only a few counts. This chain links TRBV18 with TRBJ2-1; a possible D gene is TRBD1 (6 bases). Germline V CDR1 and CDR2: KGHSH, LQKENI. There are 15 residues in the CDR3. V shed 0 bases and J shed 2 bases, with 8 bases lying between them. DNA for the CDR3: TGTGCCAGCTCACCACCGGGGGCGACCTACAATGAGCAGTTCTTC. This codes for CASSPPGATYNEQFF. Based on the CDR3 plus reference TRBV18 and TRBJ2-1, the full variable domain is NAGVMQNPRHLVRRRGQEARLRCSPMKGHSHVYWYRQLPEEGLKFMVYLQKENIIDESGMPKERFSAEFPKEGPSILRIQQVVRGDSAAYFCASSPPGATYNEQFFGPGTRLTVL.

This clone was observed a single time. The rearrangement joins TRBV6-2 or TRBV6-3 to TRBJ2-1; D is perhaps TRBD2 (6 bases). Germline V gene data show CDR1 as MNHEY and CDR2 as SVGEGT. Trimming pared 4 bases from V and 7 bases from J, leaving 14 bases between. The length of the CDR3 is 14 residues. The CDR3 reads CASSSRRGRNEQFF. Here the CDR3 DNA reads TGTGCCAGCAGTTCCAGGCGGGGCAGGAATGAGCAGTTCTTC.

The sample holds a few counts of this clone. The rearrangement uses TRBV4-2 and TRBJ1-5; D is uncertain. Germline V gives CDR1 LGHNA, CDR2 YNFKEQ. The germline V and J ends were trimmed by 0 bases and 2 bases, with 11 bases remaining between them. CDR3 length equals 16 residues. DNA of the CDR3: TGTGCCAGCAGCCAAGATGAGGGAACCCGCAATCAGCCCCAGCATTTT. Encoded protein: CASSQDEGTRNQPQHF.

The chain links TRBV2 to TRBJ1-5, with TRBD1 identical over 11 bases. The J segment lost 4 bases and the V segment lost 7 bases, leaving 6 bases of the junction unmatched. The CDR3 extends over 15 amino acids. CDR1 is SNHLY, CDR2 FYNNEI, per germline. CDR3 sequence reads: CASTRTGGVNQPQHF. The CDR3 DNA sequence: TGTGCCAGCACCCGGACAGGGGGCGTTAATCAGCCCCAGCATTTT.

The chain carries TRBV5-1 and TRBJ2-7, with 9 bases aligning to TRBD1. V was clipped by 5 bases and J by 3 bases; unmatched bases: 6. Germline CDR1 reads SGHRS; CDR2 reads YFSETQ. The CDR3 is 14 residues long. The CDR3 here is CASSSGTGNYEQYF. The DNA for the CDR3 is TGCGCCAGCAGTTCCGGGACAGGGAACTACGAGCAGTACTTC.

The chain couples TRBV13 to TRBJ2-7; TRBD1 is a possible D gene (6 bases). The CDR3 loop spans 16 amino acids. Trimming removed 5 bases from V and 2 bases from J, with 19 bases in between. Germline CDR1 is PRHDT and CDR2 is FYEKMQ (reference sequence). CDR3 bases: TGTGCCAGCAGCCCCCCGACAGGCCCCATCGCCTACGAGCAGTACTTC. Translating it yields CASSPPTGPIAYEQYF.

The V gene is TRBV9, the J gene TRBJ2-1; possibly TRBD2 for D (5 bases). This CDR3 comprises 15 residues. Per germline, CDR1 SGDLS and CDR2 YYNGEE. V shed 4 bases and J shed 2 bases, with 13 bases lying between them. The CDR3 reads CASSILANTYNEQFF. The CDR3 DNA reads TGTGCCAGCAGCATCTTAGCGAATACCTACAATGAGCAGTTCTTC.

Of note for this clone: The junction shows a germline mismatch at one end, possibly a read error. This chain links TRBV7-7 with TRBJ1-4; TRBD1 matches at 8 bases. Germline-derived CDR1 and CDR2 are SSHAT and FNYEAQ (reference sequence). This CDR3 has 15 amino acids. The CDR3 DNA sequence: TGTGCTAGCAGCTTGGGGACAGGAGGGGGTGAAAAACTGTTTTTT. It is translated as CASSLGTGGGEKLFF.

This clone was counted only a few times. The CDR3 nucleotides are TGTGCCAGCAGTGGGGCAAACACTGAAGCTTTCTTT. Its protein is CASSGANTEAFF. The chain links TRBV25-1 to TRBJ1-1; no clear D. V lost 4 bases, J lost 2 bases, and 5 bases lay in between. This CDR3 contains 12 residues. The V gene's germline CDR1 is MGHDK and CDR2 SYGVNS.

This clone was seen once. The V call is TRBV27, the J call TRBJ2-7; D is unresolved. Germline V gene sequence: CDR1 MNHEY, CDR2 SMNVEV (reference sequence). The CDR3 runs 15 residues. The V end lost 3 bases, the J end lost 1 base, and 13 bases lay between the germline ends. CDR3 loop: CASSLWAESSYEQYF. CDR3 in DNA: TGTGCCAGCAGTTTGTGGGCAGAGAGTTCCTACGAGCAGTACTTC.

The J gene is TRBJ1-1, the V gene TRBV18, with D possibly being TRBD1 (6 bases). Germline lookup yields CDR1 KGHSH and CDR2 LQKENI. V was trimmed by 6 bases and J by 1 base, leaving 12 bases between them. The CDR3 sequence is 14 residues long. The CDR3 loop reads CASSRTDQNTEAFF. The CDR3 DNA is TGTGCCAGCTCGCGGACAGATCAGAACACTGAAGCTTTCTTT.

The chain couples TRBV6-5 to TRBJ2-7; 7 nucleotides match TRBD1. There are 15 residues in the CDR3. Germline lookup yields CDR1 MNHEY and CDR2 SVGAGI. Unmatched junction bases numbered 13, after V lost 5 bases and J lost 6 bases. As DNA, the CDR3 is TGTGCCAGCAGTACCCCGGGACAGACATCAGGCGAGCAGTACTTC. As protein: CASSTPGQTSGEQYF.

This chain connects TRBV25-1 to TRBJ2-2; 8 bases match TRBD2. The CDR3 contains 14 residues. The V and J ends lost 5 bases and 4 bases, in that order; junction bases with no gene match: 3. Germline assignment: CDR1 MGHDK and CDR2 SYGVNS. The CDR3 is CASSKAGGTGELFF. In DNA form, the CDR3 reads TGTGCCAGCAGTAAGGCGGGGGGCACCGGGGAGCTGTTTTTT. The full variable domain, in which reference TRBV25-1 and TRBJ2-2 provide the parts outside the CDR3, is EADIYQTPRYLVIGTGKKITLECSQTMGHDKMYWYQQDPGMELHLIHYSYGVNSTEKGDLSSESTVSRIRTEHFPLTLESARPSHTSQYLCASSKAGGTGELFFGEGSRLTVL.